These T cell receptor beta chains were read from a single sample in a study of control samples from healthy donors and cancer patients. TCRdb's copy holds only in-frame clones and misses some; the assay was immunoSEQ multiplex PCR. Of around 110,000 clones listed, about 94% were seen once; the top ten hold 2% to 3%. The sequenced material came from blood. Receptor source: a young man in good health. Both conserved end residues are part of each CDR3. A D gene is named only where the DNA matches it firmly. The listing skips clone size in some rows; elsewhere it reads once, few, many or a size class.

CDR3,DNA,J,D,size,V
CASSDRGSEQFF,TGCGCCAGCTCGGATCGGGGAAGTGAGCAGTTCTTC,TRBJ2-1,NA,NA,TRBV4-1
CASSSDRGVNEQFF,TGCGCCAGCAGCTCCGACAGGGGAGTCAATGAGCAGTTCTTC,TRBJ2-1,TRBD1,once,TRBV5-1
CASTYSSGGAQDTQYF,TGCGCCAGCACCTACTCTAGCGGGGGGGCACAAGATACGCAGTATTTT,TRBJ2-3,TRBD2,NA,TRBV5-1
CASSQDRGNEQFF,TGTGCCAGCAGCCAGGACAGGGGAAATGAGCAGTTCTTC,TRBJ2-1,TRBD1,NA,TRBV5-5
CASSSPREPTEAFF,TGTGCCAGCAGCTCCCCCAGGGAGCCCACTGAAGCTTTCTTT,TRBJ1-1,NA,NA,TRBV7-9
CATSRTGNTDTQYF,TGTGCCACCAGTCGGACAGGTAACACAGATACGCAGTATTTT,TRBJ2-3,TRBD1,NA,TRBV24-1
CASSLQGSADTQYF,TGCGCCAGCAGCTTGCAGGGATCGGCAGATACGCAGTATTTT,TRBJ2-3,NA,once,TRBV5-1
CASSVGLAGGYNEQFF,TGTGCCAGCAGCGTCGGACTAGCGGGGGGGTACAATGAGCAGTTCTTC,TRBJ2-1,TRBD2,NA,TRBV9
CASSLGPGNSNQPQHF,TGTGCCAGCAGCTTAGGACCCGGGAATAGCAATCAGCCCCAGCATTTT,TRBJ1-5,NA,NA,TRBV7-6
CATRQGSTDTQYF,TGTGCCACCCGACAGGGGAGTACAGATACGCAGTATTTT,TRBJ2-3,TRBD1,NA,TRBV19
CASSLGVKGQFNSPLHF,TGCGCCAGCAGCTTGGGCGTCAAGGGACAGTTTAATTCACCCCTCCACTTT,TRBJ1-6,TRBD1,NA,TRBV5-1
CASSLEGGNQPQHF,TGTGCCAGCAGCTTGGAAGGGGGTAATCAGCCCCAGCATTTT,TRBJ1-5,NA,once,TRBV5-8
CASSYSGQYNQPQHF,TGTGCCAGCAGTTACTCGGGACAGTACAATCAGCCCCAGCATTTT,TRBJ1-5,TRBD1,NA,TRBV6-6
CASSQEEQRGYTF,TGTGCCAGCAGCCAAGAGGAGCAGAGGGGCTACACCTTC,TRBJ1-2,NA,NA,TRBV3-1/TRBV3-2
CASSEDGASDYGYTF,TGTGCCAGCAGTGAAGACGGGGCTTCGGACTATGGCTACACCTTC,TRBJ1-2,NA,NA,TRBV2
CASSDPLAGVQETQYF,TGTGCCAGCAGCGACCCACTAGCGGGAGTCCAAGAGACCCAGTACTTC,TRBJ2-5,TRBD2,once,TRBV9
CASSGAGQLGDTGELFF,TGTGCCAGCAGTGGAGCCGGACAGCTAGGGGACACCGGGGAGCTGTTTTTT,TRBJ2-2,NA,NA,TRBV6-1
CASSLDAAGVNGDTQYF,TGTGCCAGCAGCTTAGATGCGGCAGGGGTTAATGGAGATACGCAGTATTTT,TRBJ2-3,NA,NA,TRBV7-9
CASSPARPNTEAFF,TGTGCCAGCAGCCCTGCAAGGCCGAACACTGAAGCTTTCTTT,TRBJ1-1,NA,NA,TRBV5-6
CASTQVSGSGNTIYF,TGTGCCAGCACCCAGGTATCGGGGTCCGGAAACACCATATATTTT,TRBJ1-3,NA,NA,TRBV11-2
CASSYSARNYGYTF,TGTGCCAGCAGTTACTCTGCCCGCAACTATGGCTACACCTTC,TRBJ1-2,NA,NA,TRBV6-2/TRBV6-3
CASSDTTGNEQYF,TGTGCCAGCAGCGACACCACAGGGAACGAGCAGTACTTC,TRBJ2-7,NA,NA,TRBV9
CASKLLAGVGEQFF,TGTGCCAGCAAGTTACTAGCGGGGGTTGGTGAGCAGTTCTTC,TRBJ2-1,TRBD2,NA,TRBV2
CASSLYTGPNTEAFF,TGTGCCAGCAGTTTATATACAGGACCGAACACTGAAGCTTTCTTT,TRBJ1-1,NA,NA,TRBV27
CAIGTSGGYEQYF,TGTGCCATCGGGACTAGCGGGGGCTACGAGCAGTACTTC,TRBJ2-7,TRBD2,once,TRBV10-3
CASSRGTRLSRLEQYF,TGCGCCAGCAGCCGAGGTACTAGGCTAAGCCGCTTAGAGCAGTACTTC,TRBJ2-7,NA,NA,TRBV4-1
CASRGTGVVQETQYF,TGTGCCAGCAGGGGGACAGGGGTTGTTCAAGAGACCCAGTACTTC,TRBJ2-5,TRBD1,NA,TRBV6-5
CASSLRTPSTGELFF,TGTGCCAGTAGTCTTAGGACACCGTCTACCGGGGAGCTGTTTTTT,TRBJ2-2,NA,NA,TRBV19
CASSLEETQYF,TGCGCCAGCAGCTTAGAGGAGACCCAGTACTTC,TRBJ2-5,NA,NA,TRBV5-1
CASSRDTVEKLFF,TGTGCCAGCAGTAGGGACACGGTCGAAAAACTGTTTTTT,TRBJ1-4,NA,NA,TRBV6-5
CASSPRPQGGNTEAFF,TGTGCCAGTAGTCCCCGACCCCAGGGAGGGAACACTGAAGCTTTCTTT,TRBJ1-1,NA,NA,TRBV19